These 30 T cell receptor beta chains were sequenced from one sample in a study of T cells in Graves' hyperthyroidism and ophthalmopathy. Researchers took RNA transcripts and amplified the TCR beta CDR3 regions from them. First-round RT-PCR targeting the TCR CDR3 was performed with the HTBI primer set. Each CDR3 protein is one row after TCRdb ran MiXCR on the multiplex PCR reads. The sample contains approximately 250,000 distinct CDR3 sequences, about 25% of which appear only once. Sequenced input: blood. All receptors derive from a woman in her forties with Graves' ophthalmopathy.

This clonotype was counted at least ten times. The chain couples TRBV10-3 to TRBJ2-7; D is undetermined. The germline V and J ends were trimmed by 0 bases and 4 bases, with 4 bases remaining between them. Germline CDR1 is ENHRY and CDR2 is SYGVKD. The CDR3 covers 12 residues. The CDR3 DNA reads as TGTGCCATCAGTGAGTCTCAGTACGAGCAGTACTTC. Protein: CAISESQYEQYF.

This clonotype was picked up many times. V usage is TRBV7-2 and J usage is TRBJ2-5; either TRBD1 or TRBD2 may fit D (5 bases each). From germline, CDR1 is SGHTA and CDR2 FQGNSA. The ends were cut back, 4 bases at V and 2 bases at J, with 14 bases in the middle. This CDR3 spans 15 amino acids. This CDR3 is CASSSDRDGQETQYF. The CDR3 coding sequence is TGTGCCAGCAGCTCAGACCGGGACGGTCAAGAGACCCAGTACTTC.

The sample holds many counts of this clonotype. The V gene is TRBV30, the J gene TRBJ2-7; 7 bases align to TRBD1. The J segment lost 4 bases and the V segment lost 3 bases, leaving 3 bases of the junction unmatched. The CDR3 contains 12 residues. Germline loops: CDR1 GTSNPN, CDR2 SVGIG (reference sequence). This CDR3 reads CAWSTQGYEQYF. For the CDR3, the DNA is TGTGCCTGGAGCACACAGGGGTACGAGCAGTACTTC.

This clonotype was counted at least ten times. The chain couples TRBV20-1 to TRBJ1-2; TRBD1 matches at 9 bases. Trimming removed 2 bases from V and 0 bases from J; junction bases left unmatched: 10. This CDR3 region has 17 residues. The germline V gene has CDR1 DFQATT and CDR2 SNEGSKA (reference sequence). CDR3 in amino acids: CSARHRGRLKANYGYTF. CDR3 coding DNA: TGCAGTGCTAGACACAGGGGGCGCCTTAAGGCTAACTATGGCTACACCTTC.

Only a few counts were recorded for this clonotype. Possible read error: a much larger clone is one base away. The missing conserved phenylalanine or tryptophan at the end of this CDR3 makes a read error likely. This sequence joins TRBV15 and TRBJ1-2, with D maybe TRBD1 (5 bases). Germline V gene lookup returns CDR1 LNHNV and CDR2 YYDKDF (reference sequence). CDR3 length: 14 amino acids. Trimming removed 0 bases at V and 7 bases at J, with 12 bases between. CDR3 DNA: TGTGCCACCAGCAGAGATTGGAGGGGCTCTGGCTACACCCTC. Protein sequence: CATSRDWRGSGYTL.

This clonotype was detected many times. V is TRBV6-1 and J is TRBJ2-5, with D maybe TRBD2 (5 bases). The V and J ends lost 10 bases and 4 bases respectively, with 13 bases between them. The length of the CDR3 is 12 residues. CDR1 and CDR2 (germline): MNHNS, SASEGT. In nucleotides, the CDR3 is TGTGCCATCGGCGGGTCCCCAGAGACCCAGTACTTC. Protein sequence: CAIGGSPETQYF.

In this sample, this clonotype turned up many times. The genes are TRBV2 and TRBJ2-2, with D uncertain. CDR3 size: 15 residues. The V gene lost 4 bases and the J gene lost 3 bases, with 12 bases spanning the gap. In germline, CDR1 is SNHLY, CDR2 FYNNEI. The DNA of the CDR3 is TGTGCCAGCAGTGCTATGGTGGGGTACACCGGGGAGCTGTTTTTT. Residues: CASSAMVGYTGELFF.

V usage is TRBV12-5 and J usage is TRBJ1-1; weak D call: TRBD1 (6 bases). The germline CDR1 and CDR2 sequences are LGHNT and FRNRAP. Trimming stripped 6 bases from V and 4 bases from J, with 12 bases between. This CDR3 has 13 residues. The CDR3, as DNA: TGTGCTAGTGGAAAGGGGGGGGTCACTGAAGCTTTCTTT. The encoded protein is CASGKGGVTEAFF. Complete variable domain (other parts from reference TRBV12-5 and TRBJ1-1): DARVTQTPRHKVTEMGQEVTMRCQPILGHNTVFWYRQTMMQGLELLAYFRNRAPLDDSGMPKDRFSAEMPDATLATLKIQPSEPRDSAVYFCASGKGGVTEAFFGQGTRLTVV.

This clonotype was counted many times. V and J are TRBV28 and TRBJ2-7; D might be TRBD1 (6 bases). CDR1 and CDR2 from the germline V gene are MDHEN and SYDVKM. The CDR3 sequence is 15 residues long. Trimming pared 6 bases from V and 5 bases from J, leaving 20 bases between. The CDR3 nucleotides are TGTGCCAGCAGGACTGCGACAGGCAGTGTTCACGAGCAGTACTTC. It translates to CASRTATGSVHEQYF.

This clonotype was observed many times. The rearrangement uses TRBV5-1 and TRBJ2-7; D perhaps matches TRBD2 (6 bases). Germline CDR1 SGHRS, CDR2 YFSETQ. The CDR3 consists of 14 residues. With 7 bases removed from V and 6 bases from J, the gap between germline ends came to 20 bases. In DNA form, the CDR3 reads TGCGCCAGCGCGAGGGCCGGGGACTTCGGCGAGCAGTACTTC. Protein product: CASARAGDFGEQYF.

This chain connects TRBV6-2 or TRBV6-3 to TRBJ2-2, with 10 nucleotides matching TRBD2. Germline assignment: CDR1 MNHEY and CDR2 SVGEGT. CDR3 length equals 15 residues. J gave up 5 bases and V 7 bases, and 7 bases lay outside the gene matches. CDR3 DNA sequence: TGTGCCAGCATCGAGGGACTAGCGCGGACCGGGGAGCTGTTTTTT. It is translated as CASIEGLARTGELFF.

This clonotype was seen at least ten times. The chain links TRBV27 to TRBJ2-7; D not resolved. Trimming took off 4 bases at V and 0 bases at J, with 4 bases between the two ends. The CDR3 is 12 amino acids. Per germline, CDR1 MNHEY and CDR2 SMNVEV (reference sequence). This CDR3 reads CASSYPSYEQYF. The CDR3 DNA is TGTGCCAGCAGTTACCCCTCCTACGAGCAGTACTTC.

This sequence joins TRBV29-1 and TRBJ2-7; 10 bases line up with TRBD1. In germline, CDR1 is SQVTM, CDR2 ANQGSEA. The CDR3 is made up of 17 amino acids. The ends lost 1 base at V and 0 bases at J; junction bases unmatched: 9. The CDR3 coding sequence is TGCAGCGTTGAAGCCGGGACAGGGGACCTAAACTCCTACGAGCAGTACTTC. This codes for CSVEAGTGDLNSYEQYF.

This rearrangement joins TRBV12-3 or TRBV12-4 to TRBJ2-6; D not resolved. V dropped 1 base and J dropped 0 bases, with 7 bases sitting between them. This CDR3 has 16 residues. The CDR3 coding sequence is TGTGCCAGCAGTTTAGGTGGCAGCTCTGGGGCCAACGTCCTGACTTTC. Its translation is CASSLGGSSGANVLTF.

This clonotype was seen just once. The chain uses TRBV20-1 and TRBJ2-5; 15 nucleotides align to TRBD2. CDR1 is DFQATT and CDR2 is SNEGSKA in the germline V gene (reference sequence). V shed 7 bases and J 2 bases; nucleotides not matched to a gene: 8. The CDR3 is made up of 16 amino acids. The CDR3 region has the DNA TGCAGTGTTACGGGACTAGCGGGGGGACGACAAGAGACCCAGTACTTC. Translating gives CSVTGLAGGRQETQYF.

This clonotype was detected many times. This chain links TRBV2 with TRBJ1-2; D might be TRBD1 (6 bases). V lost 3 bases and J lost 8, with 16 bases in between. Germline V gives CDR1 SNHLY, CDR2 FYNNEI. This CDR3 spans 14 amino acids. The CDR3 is CASSDWDTMRGYTF. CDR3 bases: TGTGCCAGCAGTGACTGGGACACCATGAGGGGCTACACCTTC.

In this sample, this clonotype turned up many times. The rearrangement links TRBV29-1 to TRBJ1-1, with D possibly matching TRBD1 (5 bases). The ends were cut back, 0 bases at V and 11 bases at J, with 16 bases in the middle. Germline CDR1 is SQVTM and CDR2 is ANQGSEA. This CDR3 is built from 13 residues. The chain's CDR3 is CSVEDYEEGPAFF. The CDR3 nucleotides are TGCAGCGTTGAAGATTATGAGGAGGGACCGGCTTTCTTT.

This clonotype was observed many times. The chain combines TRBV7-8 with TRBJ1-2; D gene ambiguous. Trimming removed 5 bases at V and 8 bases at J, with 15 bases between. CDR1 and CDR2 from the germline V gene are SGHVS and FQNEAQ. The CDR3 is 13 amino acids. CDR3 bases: TGTGCCAGCAGCCTGGGGAAATCGAGGGGCTACACCTTC. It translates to CASSLGKSRGYTF.

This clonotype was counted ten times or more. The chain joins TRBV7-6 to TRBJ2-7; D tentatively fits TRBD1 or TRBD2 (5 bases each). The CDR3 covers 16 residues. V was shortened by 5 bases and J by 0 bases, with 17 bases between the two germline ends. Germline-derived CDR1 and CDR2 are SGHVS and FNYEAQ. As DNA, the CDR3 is TGTGCCAGCAGCGAAACCGGGACGCTTAGCTCCTACGAGCAGTACTTC. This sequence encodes CASSETGTLSSYEQYF.

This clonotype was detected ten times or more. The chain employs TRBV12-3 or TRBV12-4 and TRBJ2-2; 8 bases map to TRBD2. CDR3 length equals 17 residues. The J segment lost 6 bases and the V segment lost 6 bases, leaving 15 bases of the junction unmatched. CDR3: CASSKGASGRFPGELFF. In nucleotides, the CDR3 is TGTGCCAGCAGCAAAGGGGCGAGCGGGAGATTTCCCGGGGAGCTGTTTTTT.

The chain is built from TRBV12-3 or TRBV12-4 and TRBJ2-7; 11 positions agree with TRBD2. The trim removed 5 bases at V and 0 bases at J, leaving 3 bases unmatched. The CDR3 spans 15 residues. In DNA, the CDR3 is TGTGCCAGCAGTCCGGGACTAGCGGTCTCCTACGAGCAGTACTTC. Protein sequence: CASSPGLAVSYEQYF.

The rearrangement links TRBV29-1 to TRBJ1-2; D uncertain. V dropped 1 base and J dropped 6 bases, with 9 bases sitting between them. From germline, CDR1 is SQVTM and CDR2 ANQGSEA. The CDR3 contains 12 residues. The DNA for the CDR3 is TGCAGCGTTGAAGGGTCGAAGGATGGCTACACCTTC. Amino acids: CSVEGSKDGYTF.

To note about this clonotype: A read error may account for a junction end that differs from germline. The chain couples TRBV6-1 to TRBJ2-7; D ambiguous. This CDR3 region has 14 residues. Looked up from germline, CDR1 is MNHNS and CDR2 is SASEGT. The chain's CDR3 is CASSRGLVSRTSDF. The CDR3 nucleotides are TGTGCCAGCAGCCGTGGTTTAGTGTCGCGCACATCCGACTTC.

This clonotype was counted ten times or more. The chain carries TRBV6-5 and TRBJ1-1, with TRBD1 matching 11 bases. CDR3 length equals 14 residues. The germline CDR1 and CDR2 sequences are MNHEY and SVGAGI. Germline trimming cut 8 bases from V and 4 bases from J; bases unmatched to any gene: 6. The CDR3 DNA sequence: TGTGCCAGCCCACCGGGACAGGGGGGCACTGAAGCTTTCTTT. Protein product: CASPPGQGGTEAFF.

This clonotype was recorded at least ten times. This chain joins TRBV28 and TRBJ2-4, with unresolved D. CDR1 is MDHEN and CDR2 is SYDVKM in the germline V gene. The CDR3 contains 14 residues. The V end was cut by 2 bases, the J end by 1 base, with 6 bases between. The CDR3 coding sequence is TGTGCCAGCAGTTTAGTGTATGCCAAAAACATTCAGTACTTC. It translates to CASSLVYAKNIQYF.

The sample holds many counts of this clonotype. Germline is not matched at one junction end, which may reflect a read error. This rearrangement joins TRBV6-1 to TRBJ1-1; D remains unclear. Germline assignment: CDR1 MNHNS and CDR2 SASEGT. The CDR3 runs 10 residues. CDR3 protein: CVSRDTEAFF. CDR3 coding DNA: TGTGTCAGCCGGGACACTGAAGCTTTCTTT.

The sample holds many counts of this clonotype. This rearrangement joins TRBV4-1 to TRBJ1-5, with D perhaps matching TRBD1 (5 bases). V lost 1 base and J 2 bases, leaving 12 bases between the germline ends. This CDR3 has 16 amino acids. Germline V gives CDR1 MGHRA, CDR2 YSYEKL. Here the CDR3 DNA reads TGCGCCAGCAGCCAAGTGGGTCGGGGCCGCAATCAGCCCCAGCATTTT. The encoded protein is CASSQVGRGRNQPQHF.

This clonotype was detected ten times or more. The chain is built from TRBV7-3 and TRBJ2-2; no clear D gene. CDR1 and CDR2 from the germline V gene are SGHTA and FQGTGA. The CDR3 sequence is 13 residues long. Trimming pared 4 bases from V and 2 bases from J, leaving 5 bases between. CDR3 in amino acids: CASSSPNTGELFF. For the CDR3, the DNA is TGTGCCAGCAGCTCACCTAACACCGGGGAGCTGTTTTTT.

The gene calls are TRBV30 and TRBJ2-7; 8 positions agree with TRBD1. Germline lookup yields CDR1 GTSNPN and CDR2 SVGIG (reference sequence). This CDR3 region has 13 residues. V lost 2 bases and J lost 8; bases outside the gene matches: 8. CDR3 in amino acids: CAWSPGGWFQQYF. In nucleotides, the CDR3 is TGTGCCTGGAGTCCAGGGGGCTGGTTCCAGCAGTACTTC.

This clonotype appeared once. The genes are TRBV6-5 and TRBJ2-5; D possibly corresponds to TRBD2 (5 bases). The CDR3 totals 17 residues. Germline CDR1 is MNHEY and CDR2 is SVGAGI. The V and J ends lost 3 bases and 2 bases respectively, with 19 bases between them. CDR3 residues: CASSYLGGVSGQETQYF. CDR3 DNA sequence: TGTGCCAGCAGTTATTTGGGTGGGGTCTCGGGGCAAGAGACCCAGTACTTC.